This T cell receptor (beta chain) was identified in a study of blood T cell repertoires in COVID-19. Seattle-derived patients entered the study during active infection and were followed longitudinally. The CDR3 has 13 amino acids. The V end was cut by 1 base, the J end by 5 bases, with 8 bases between. Assay: immunoSEQ multiplex PCR; the TCRdb copy retains only in-frame clones and omits some. The repertoire holds 170,000 or so clones, with 87% as singletons. The TCR was taken from a woman in her sixties or seventies with COVID-19, enrolled during active disease. V is TRBV12-3 or TRBV12-4 and J is TRBJ1-1; no clear D. The sample comprised peripheral blood. CDR3 loop: CASSLGVRTEAFF. The CDR3 DNA sequence: TGTGCCAGCAGTTTAGGCGTTAGAACTGAAGCTTTCTTT.